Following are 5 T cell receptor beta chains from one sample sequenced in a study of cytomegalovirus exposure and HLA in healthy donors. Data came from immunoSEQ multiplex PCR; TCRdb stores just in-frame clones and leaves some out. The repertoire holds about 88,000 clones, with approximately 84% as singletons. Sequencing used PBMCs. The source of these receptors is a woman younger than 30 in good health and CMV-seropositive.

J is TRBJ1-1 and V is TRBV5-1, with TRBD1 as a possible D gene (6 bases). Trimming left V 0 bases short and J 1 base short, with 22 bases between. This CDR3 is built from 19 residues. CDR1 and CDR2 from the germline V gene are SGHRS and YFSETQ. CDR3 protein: CASSLGWGGATSENTEAFF. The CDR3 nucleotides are TGCGCCAGCAGCTTGGGTTGGGGGGGGGCCACCTCTGAGAACACTGAAGCTTTCTTT. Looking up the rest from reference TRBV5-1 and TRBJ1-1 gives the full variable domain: KAGVTQTPRYLIKTRGQQVTLSCSPISGHRSVSWYQQTPGQGLQFLFEYFSETQRNKGNFPGRFSGRQFSNSRSEMNVSTLELGDSALYLCASSLGWGGATSENTEAFFGQGTRLTVV.

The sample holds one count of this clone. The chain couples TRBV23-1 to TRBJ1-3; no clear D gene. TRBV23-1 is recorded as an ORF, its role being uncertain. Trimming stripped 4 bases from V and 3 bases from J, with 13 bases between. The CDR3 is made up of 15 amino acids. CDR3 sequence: CASSPARSGGNTIYF. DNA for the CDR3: TGCGCCAGCAGTCCTGCCCGATCGGGTGGAAACACCATATATTTT.

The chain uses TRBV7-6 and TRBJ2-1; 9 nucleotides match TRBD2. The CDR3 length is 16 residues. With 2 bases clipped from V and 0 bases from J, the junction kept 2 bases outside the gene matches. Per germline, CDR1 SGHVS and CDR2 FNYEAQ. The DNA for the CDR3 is TGTGCCAGCAGCTTACTAGCGGGGTCCTCCTACAATGAGCAGTTCTTC. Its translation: CASSLLAGSSYNEQFF.

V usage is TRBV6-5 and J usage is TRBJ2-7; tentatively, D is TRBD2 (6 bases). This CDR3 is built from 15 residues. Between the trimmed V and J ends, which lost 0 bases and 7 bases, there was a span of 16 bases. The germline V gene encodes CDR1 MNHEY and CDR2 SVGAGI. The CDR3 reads CASSYSFTSPGEQYF. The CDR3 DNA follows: TGTGCCAGCAGTTACTCGTTTACTAGCCCCGGGGAGCAGTACTTC.

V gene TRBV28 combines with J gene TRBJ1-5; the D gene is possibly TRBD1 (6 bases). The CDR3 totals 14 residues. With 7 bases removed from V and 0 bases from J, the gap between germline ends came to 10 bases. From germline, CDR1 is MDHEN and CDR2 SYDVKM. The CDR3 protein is CASKRQVSNQPQHF. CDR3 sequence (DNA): TGTGCCAGCAAAAGACAGGTTAGCAATCAGCCCCAGCATTTT.